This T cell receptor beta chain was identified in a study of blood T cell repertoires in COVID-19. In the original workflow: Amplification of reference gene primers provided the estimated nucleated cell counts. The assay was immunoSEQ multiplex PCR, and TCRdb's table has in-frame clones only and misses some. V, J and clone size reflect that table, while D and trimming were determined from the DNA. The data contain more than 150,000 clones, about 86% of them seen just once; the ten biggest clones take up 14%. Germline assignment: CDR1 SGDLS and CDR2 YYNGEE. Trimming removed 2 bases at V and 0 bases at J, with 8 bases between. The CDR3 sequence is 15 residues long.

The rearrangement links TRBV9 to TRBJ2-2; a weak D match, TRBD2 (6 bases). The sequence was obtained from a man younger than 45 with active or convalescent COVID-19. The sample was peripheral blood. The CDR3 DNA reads TGTGCCAGCAGCGTGGGACTCACGAACACCGGGGAGCTGTTTTTT. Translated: CASSVGLTNTGELFF.